This T cell receptor (beta chain) was captured in a study of PD-L1 blockade in urothelial cancer. The wider study: Analyses used blood from 3 weeks (second dose) and 6 weeks after treatment start.

Urothelial carcinoma in patients was locally advanced or metastatic. The protocol was immunoSEQ multiplex PCR, while the TCRdb copy is restricted to in-frame clones and leaves out a portion. The sample contains over 45,000 clones, 87% of which appear only once. Germline CDR1 and CDR2: MDHEN and SYDVKM. The CDR3 is made up of 12 amino acids. The TCR comes from a man in his 60s with urothelial cancer. The chain uses TRBV28 and TRBJ1-2, with D perhaps matching TRBD1 (6 bases). Material: PBMCs, obtained around atezolizumab (anti-PD-L1) treatment. The CDR3 protein is CAADRSMGGYTF. The CDR3 region has the DNA TGTGCGGCGGACAGATCGATGGGTGGCTACACCTTC.